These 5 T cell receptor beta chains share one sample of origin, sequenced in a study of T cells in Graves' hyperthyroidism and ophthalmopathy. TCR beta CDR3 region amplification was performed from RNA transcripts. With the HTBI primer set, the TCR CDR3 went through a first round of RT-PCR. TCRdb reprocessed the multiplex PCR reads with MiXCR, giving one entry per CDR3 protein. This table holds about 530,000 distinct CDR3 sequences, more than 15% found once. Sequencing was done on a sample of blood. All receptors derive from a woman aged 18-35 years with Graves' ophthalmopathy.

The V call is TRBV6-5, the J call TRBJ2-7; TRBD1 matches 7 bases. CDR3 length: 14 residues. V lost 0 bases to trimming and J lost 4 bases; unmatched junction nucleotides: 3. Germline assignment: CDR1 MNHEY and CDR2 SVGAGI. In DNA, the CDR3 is TGTGCCAGCAGTTACTCGCCAGGGGGTTACGAGCAGTACTTC. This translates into CASSYSPGGYEQYF.

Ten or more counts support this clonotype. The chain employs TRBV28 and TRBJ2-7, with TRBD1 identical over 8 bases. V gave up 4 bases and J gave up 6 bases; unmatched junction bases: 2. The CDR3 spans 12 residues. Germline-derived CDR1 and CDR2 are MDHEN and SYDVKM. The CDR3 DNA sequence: TGTGCCAGCAGTTGGACAGGGACCGAGCAGTACTTC. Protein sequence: CASSWTGTEQYF.

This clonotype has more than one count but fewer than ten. The CDR3 DNA follows: TGTGCCAGCAGCTTAGCACGGACAGGGGGAGAAAAACTGTTTTTT. Protein sequence: CASSLARTGGEKLFF. V gene TRBV7-8 combines with J gene TRBJ1-4, with 10 bases identical to TRBD1. V was pared by 0 bases and J by 8 bases, with 3 bases of the junction left unmatched. CDR1 is SGHVS, CDR2 FQNEAQ, per germline. There are 15 residues in the CDR3. Full variable domain (outside the CDR3, taken from reference TRBV7-8 and TRBJ1-4): GAGVSQSPRYKVAKRGQDVALRCDPISGHVSLFWYQQALGQGPEFLTYFQNEAQLDKSGLPSDRFFAERPEGSVSTLKIQRTQQEDSAVYLCASSLARTGGEKLFFGSGTQLSVL.

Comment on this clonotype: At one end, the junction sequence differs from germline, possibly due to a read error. The CDR3, as DNA: TGTGCCAGCAGCTTGGACCCGGACAGGGCTAACTATGGCTACGCCTTC. Its translation is CASSLDPDRANYGYAF. The chain has TRBV7-2 and TRBJ1-2, with 8 bases that match TRBD1. The CDR3 consists of 16 residues. Germline-derived CDR1 and CDR2 are SGHTA and FQGNSA.

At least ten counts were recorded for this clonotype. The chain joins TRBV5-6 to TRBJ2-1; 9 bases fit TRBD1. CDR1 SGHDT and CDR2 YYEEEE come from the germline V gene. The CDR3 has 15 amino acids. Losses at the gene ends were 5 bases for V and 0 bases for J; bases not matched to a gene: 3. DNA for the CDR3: TGTGCCAGCAGAGGACAGGGGACCTCCTACAATGAGCAGTTCTTC. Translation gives CASRGQGTSYNEQFF.